This is a list of T cell receptor beta chains from one sample in a study of shared clonotypes between healthy human individuals. Libraries were prepared by immunoSEQ multiplex PCR; TCRdb keeps only in-frame clonotypes and omits some of them. The sample carries hundreds of thousands of clones, 85% to 95% recorded once. The sample comprised naive CD8+ T cells sorted from blood. Receptors were obtained from a woman in her twenties or thirties in good health. Both conserved end residues are part of each CDR3.

j_call | v_call | cdr3_aa
TRBJ2-7 | TRBV14 | CASSPPGLKAYEQYF
TRBJ2-5 | TRBV27 | CASSQTARSGPETQYF
TRBJ2-7 | TRBV28 | CASDQGYSYEQYF
TRBJ1-1 | TRBV9 | CASSVAALTEAFF
TRBJ2-7 | TRBV28 | CASRTGTSGLYEQYF
TRBJ2-7 | TRBV2 | CASSESPRSYEQYF
TRBJ2-7 | TRBV5-6 | CASSLALAVTYEQYF
TRBJ1-1 | TRBV12-5 | CASGFLAGTGGYTEAFF
TRBJ2-1 | TRBV7-3 | CASSLIGDNEQFF
TRBJ1-1 | TRBV29-1 | CSVLTGGRTEAFF
TRBJ2-1 | TRBV7-9 | CASSPPSAGYNEQFF
TRBJ2-7 | TRBV30 | CAWSVGNAYEQYF
TRBJ2-1 | TRBV13 | CASSFRLVDNEQFF
TRBJ1-1 | TRBV4-2 | CASSQTGPNTEAFF
TRBJ2-5 | TRBV4-1 | CASSQVRGPEQYF
TRBJ2-1 | TRBV28 | CASSLGSYNEQFF
TRBJ2-7 | TRBV6-5 | CASSYGKGFYEQYF
TRBJ2-7 | TRBV27 | CASSPGLAGNEQYF
TRBJ2-7 | TRBV27 | CASAEGGRSGRYEQYF
TRBJ1-1 | TRBV13 | CASSSPHAEAFF
TRBJ2-1 | TRBV19 | CASRIGSSSYNEQFF
TRBJ2-7 | TRBV27 | CASRPTGATPYEQYF
TRBJ2-1 | TRBV4-1 | CASSQVSGRAFEQFF
TRBJ2-1 | TRBV10-1 | CASQPDRGPLNEQFF
TRBJ2-1 | TRBV28 | CASSSSSGSSYNEQFF
TRBJ2-3 | TRBV28 | CASSSRAGGITDTQYF
TRBJ2-1 | TRBV6-6 | CASSLGGLEAYNEQFF
TRBJ2-7 | TRBV5-8 | CASSLLGANEQYF
TRBJ2-2 | TRBV11-3 | CASSSLTSGETGELFF
TRBJ2-5 | TRBV6-1 | CASSGPGQGFRETQYF
TRBJ2-7 | TRBV9 | CASSVEQGDEQYF
TRBJ2-1 | TRBV7-9 | CASSLVSGGNEQFF
TRBJ2-2 | TRBV28 | CASKGTETYGELFF
TRBJ2-1 | TRBV28 | CASSLFREVSYNEQFF
TRBJ1-2 | TRBV27 | CASSDRAGSGYTF
TRBJ2-7 | TRBV7-6 | CASSSPGLTLDEQYF
TRBJ2-1 | TRBV9 | CASTLSWGSDNEQFF
TRBJ2-7 | TRBV2 | CASSGSRGTPYEQYF
TRBJ1-2 | TRBV7-8 | CASSPRTGVGYTF
TRBJ2-3 | TRBV9 | CASSVGGATTDTQYF
TRBJ1-1 | TRBV13 | CASSQDAMNTEAFF
TRBJ2-7 | TRBV28 | CASSFQGTAYEQYF
TRBJ1-4 | TRBV28 | CASSFSSRDEKLFF
TRBJ1-1 | TRBV7-2 | CAITTGFQPEAFF
TRBJ2-3 | TRBV9 | CASSVTGGADTQYF
TRBJ2-7 | TRBV7-8 | CASSPPGRYEQYF
TRBJ1-3 | TRBV5-1 | CASSLDPGRISGNTIYF
TRBJ1-1 | TRBV19 | CASNLNRDKLNTEAFF
TRBJ2-7 | TRBV9 | CASSVVERGYEQYF
TRBJ1-5 | TRBV28 | CASSFFGQAPNQPQHF
TRBJ2-5 | TRBV13 | CASSSTTSAQQETQYF
TRBJ1-5 | TRBV19 | CASSIVPGSNQPQHF
TRBJ2-7 | TRBV5-1 | CASSSPPSGVTYEQYF
TRBJ2-7 | TRBV9 | CASSVAGGTYEQYF
TRBJ2-7 | TRBV6-5 | CASSYDRAYEQYF
TRBJ2-1 | TRBV5-6 | CASSAGLAVNEQFF
TRBJ2-7 | TRBV4-1 | CASSQGTGSQSEQYF